These T cell receptor beta chains were read from a single sample in a study of blood T cells in healthy people across ages. TCRdb re-derived calls from the 5' RACE reads in MiXCR, one entry per CDR3 protein. The sample includes 500,000 to 600,000 distinct CDR3 sequences, 25% to 30% seen only once; the top ten take under 20%. The sample consisted of blood. These TCRs come from a woman aged 70-85 years in good health. CDR3s include the opening cysteine and the closing phenylalanine or tryptophan. The D gene is left open where the match is weak. A clone size is listed for some rows: how often the clone was seen (once, few, many), or a class if it is expanded.

D gene	V gene	clone size	J gene	CDR3 protein	CDR3 DNA
NA	TRBV12-5	NA	TRBJ2-2	CASGREVGELFF	TGTGCTAGTGGTCGAGAGGTCGGGGAGCTGTTTTTT
NA	TRBV20-1	NA	TRBJ1-1	CSAKRNTEAFF	TGCAGTGCTAAGAGAAACACTGAAGCTTTCTTT
NA	TRBV27	NA	TRBJ1-6	CASSFNRDSPLHF	TGTGCCAGCAGTTTCAACAGGGATTCACCCCTCCACTTT
TRBD1	TRBV30	NA	TRBJ2-5	CAWSATGGGLTQYF	TGTGCCTGGAGTGCGACAGGGGGCGGTTTGACCCAGTACTTC
TRBD2	TRBV9	NA	TRBJ2-1	CASSVGTSGGTTEQFF	TGTGCCAGCAGCGTTGGGACTAGCGGGGGGACCACTGAGCAGTTCTTC
NA	TRBV6-5	NA	TRBJ1-5	CASSSIGASGNQPQHF	TGTGCCAGCAGTTCGATCGGGGCATCGGGCAATCAGCCCCAGCATTTT
NA	TRBV5-1	NA	TRBJ2-5	CASRPHLGDGTQYF	TGCGCCAGCAGACCCCACTTAGGGGATGGGACCCAGTACTTC
NA	TRBV2	NA	TRBJ1-2	CASSELLAGTNYDYGYTF	TGTGCCAGCAGTGAACTCTTGGCAGGGACTAACTATGACTATGGCTACACCTTC
NA	TRBV6-5	NA	TRBJ1-2	CASSAGEQGFGYTF	TGTGCCAGCAGTGCTGGGGAGCAGGGGTTTGGCTACACCTTC
TRBD1	TRBV5-1	few	TRBJ2-5	CASSLTVQGLGETQYF	TGCGCCAGCAGCTTGACCGTACAGGGGCTGGGAGAGACCCAGTACTTC
NA	TRBV7-2	NA	TRBJ2-5	CASSLPGAQETQYF	TGTGCCAGCAGCTTACCGGGGGCCCAAGAGACCCAGTACTTC
NA	TRBV7-2	NA	TRBJ1-1	CASSGAKLPSF	TGTGCCAGCAGCGGAGCAAAGCTACCCTCGTTT
TRBD1	TRBV20-1	NA	TRBJ1-1	CSANRGSGREAFF	TGCAGTGCCAACAGGGGGTCCGGACGTGAAGCTTTCTTT
NA	TRBV6-5	NA	TRBJ1-4	CASSGGQLHEKLFF	TGTGCCAGCAGTGGCGGACAGTTGCATGAAAAACTGTTTTTT
NA	TRBV7-3	NA	TRBJ2-1	CASSPGASPNEQFF	TGTGCCAGCAGCCCGGGGGCTAGTCCCAATGAGCAGTTCTTC
TRBD1	TRBV15	NA	TRBJ1-2	CATSRPGQGFVGYTF	TGTGCCACCAGCAGACCCGGACAGGGGTTTGTCGGCTACACCTTC
TRBD2	TRBV7-2	NA	TRBJ2-3	CASSVTGTSLVSTDTQYF	TGTGCCAGCAGCGTGACCGGGACTAGCCTGGTTAGCACAGATACGCAGTATTTT
NA	TRBV7-2	few	TRBJ1-1	CASSQGTTEAFF	TGTGCCAGCAGCCAGGGGACCACTGAAGCTTTCTTT